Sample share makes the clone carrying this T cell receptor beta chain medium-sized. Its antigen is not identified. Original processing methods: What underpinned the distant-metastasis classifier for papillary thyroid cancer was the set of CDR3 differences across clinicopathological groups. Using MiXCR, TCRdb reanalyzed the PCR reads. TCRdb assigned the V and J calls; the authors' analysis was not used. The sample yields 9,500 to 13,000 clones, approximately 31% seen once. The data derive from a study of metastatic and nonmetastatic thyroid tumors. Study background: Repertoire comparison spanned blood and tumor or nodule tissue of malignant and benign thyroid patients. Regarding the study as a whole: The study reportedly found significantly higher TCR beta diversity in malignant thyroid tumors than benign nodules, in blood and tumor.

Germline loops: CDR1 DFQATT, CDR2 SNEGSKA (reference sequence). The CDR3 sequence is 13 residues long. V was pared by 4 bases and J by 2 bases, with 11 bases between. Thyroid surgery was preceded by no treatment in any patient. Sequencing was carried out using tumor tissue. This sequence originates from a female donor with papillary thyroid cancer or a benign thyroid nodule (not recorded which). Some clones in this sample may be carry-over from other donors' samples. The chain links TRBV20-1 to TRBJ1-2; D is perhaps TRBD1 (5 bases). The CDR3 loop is CSANRDGNYGYTF. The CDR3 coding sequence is TGCAGTGCTAACCGGGACGGCAACTATGGCTACACCTTC.